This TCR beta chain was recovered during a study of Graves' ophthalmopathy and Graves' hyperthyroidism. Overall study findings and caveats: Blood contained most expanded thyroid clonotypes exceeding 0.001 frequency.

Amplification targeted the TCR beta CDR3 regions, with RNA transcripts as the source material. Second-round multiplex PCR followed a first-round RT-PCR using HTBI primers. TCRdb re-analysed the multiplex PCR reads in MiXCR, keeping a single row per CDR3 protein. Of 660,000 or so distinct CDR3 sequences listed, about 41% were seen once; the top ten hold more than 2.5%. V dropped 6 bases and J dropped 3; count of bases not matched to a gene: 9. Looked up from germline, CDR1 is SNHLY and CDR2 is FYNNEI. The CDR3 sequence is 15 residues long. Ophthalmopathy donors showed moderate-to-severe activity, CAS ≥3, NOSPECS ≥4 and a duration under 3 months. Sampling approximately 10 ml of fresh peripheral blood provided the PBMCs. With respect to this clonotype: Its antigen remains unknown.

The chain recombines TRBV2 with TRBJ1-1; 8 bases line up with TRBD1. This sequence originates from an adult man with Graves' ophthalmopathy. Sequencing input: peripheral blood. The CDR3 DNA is TGTGCCAGCAGGCGGACAGGGCCCTTAGACACTGAAGCTTTCTTT. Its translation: CASRRTGPLDTEAFF.